Reported below is one T cell receptor (beta chain). Its antigen is currently unknown. Trimming cost V 0 bases and J 1 base, with 9 bases left between them. The CDR3 has 16 residues. In germline, CDR1 is LGHNA, CDR2 YNFKEQ. After constant-region reverse-primer amplification, full-length variable regions underwent semi-nested PCR with Nested Universal Primer A. TCRdb processed the 5' RACE reads anew with MiXCR; each CDR3 protein has one entry. The top ten clones hold 9.5% to 15% of a sample with roughly 11,000 distinct CDR3 sequences, 47% of them seen once. General observations from the study: Tumor-infiltrating Treg TCR alpha and beta sequences overlapped most with tumor naive CD4+ T cells, then blood naive. The larger cohort examined one V-J beta rearrangement, not whole repertoires.

The sequence was obtained from a female donor with breast cancer. Sequencing was carried out using tumor-infiltrating naive CD4+ T cells sorted from the breast tumor. The subset: naive CD4+ T cells, CD4+CD45RA+CD25-. The chain is built from TRBV4-2 and TRBJ2-2; D call uncertain. CDR3 sequence: CASSQEAPMNTGELFF. The DNA of the CDR3 is TGTGCCAGCAGCCAAGAGGCACCAATGAACACCGGGGAGCTGTTTTTT.